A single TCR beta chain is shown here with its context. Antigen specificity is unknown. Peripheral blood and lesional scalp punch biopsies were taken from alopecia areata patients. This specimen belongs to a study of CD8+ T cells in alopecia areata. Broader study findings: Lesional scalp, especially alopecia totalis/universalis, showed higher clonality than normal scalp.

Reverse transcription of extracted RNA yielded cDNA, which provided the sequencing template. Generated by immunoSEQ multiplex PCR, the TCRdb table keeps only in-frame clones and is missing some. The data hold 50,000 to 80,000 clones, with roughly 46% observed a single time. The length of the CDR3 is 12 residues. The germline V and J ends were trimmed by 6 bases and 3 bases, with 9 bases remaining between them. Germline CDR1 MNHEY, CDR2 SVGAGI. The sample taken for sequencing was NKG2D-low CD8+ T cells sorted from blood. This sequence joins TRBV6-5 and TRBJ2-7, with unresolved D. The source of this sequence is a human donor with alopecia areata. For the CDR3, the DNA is TGTGCCAGCAGGGGTATCGGCTACGAGCAGTACTTC. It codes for CASRGIGYEQYF.